These T cell receptor beta chains were read from a single sample in a study of T cell responses to AZD1222 COVID-19 vaccine. Some clones are missing from TCRdb's copy, which holds only in-frame ones; the method was immunoSEQ multiplex PCR. The sample has 100,000 to 150,000 clones, approximately 93% seen once. Material: peripheral blood, obtained on day 0 of AZD1222 vaccination. The receptors come from an adult in good health. The CDR3 runs from the conserved cysteine through the conserved F or W. D genes are given only for firm matches. The size of a clone is reported for some rows only, either as once, few or many, or as a class for expanded clones.

NA TRBJ1-2 NA TRBV28 CASTDSFDGYTF TGTGCCAGCACCGACAGTTTCGATGGCTACACCTTC
NA TRBJ2-5 NA TRBV30 CAYEIGETQYF TGTGCCTACGAAATAGGGGAGACCCAGTACTTC
NA TRBJ1-5 NA TRBV28 CASIPGLNRLEGPQHF TGTGCCAGTATCCCGGGCCTAAACAGGCTTGAGGGGCCCCAGCATTTT
NA TRBJ1-4 NA TRBV5-8 CASSLAGTPGGKLFF TGTGCCAGCAGCTTGGCCGGGACACCCGGGGGGAAACTGTTTTTT
TRBD2 TRBJ2-3 NA TRBV29-1 CSVAAGLAGFTDTQYF TGCAGCGTTGCCGCGGGACTAGCGGGGTTCACAGATACGCAGTATTTT
NA TRBJ1-3 few TRBV7-9 CALGGGLHSGNTIYF TGTGCCCTTGGTGGGGGCCTCCACTCTGGAAACACCATATATTTT
TRBD1 TRBJ2-7 NA TRBV15 CATGTRDRDYEQYF TGTGCCACCGGAACCCGGGACAGGGACTACGAGCAGTACTTC
NA TRBJ1-6 NA TRBV9 CASGGSPLHF TGTGCCAGCGGGGGGTCACCCCTCCACTTT
NA TRBJ1-6 NA TRBV10-2 CASSEFQTTPLHF TGCGCCAGCAGTGAGTTCCAGACAACACCCCTCCACTTT
NA TRBJ2-1 NA TRBV7-2 CASSLRSGFYNEQFF TGTGCCAGCAGCTTAAGGAGCGGATTCTACAATGAGCAGTTCTTC
NA TRBJ2-7 NA TRBV7-2 CASSSSSYEQYF TGTGCCAGCAGCTCCTCCTCCTACGAGCAGTACTTC
NA TRBJ1-4 NA TRBV5-4 CASSLANGEKLFF TGTGCCAGCAGCTTGGCCAACGGTGAAAAACTGTTTTTT
TRBD1 TRBJ1-2 NA TRBV11-1 CASSLQGADGYTF TGTGCCAGCAGCCTCCAGGGGGCGGATGGCTACACCTTC
TRBD1 TRBJ2-7 few TRBV4-3 CASSQATGGFYEQYF TGCGCCAGCAGCCAAGCGACAGGGGGGTTCTACGAGCAGTACTTC
NA TRBJ2-1 NA TRBV6-1 CASSEFRGYSYNEQFF TGTGCCAGCAGTGAATTCCGCGGGTATTCTTACAATGAGCAGTTCTTC
NA TRBJ1-2 NA TRBV18 CASSPPRGTYGYTF TGTGCCAGCTCACCACCGCGGGGGACTTATGGCTACACCTTC
NA TRBJ2-2 NA TRBV18 CASSLTGSGAGELFF TGTGCCAGCTCACTCACTGGGTCTGGCGCCGGGGAGCTGTTTTTT
NA TRBJ2-1 NA TRBV27 CASVGRNEQFF TGTGCCAGCGTGGGGAGGAATGAGCAGTTCTTC
NA TRBJ2-1 NA TRBV9 CASSVEWGIDEQFF TGTGCCAGCAGCGTAGAGTGGGGCATCGATGAGCAGTTCTTC
TRBD1 TRBJ2-7 NA TRBV11-1 CASSPRKGASSYEQYF TGTGCCAGCAGCCCTCGTAAGGGGGCTAGCTCCTACGAGCAGTACTTC
NA TRBJ2-3 NA TRBV21-1 CASSEPLDTQYF TGTGCCAGCAGTGAACCGTTAGATACGCAGTATTTT
NA TRBJ2-3 NA TRBV7-6 CASSLGVGADTDTQYF TGTGCCAGCAGCTTAGGGGTGGGGGCCGACACAGATACGCAGTATTTT
NA TRBJ2-7 NA TRBV7-7 CASSRFGQGGEQYF TGTGCCAGCAGCCGTTTCGGGCAGGGCGGCGAGCAGTACTTC
TRBD2 TRBJ2-7 NA TRBV25-1 CASLSGRGEQYF TGTGCCAGCCTTTCGGGGAGGGGCGAGCAGTACTTC
NA TRBJ2-3 NA TRBV20-1 CSASGQGWYKDTQYF TGCAGTGCTAGTGGGCAGGGATGGTATAAGGATACGCAGTATTTT
NA TRBJ2-7 NA TRBV30 CAWLKTGKNSYEQYF TGTGCCTGGTTAAAGACGGGAAAGAACTCCTACGAGCAGTACTTC
NA TRBJ2-7 once TRBV7-2 CASSSSSSYEQYF TGTGCCAGCAGCTCATCCAGCTCCTACGAGCAGTACTTC
NA TRBJ2-7 once TRBV9 CASSFGGGLEGEQYF TGTGCCAGCAGCTTTGGAGGCGGGCTAGAGGGCGAGCAGTACTTC
TRBD2 TRBJ2-5 NA TRBV7-2 CASSLGDPGLAGETQYF TGTGCCAGCAGCTTAGGAGATCCGGGACTAGCGGGGGAGACCCAGTACTTC
NA TRBJ2-7 NA TRBV5-6 CASSSAGRPVEQYF TGTGCCAGCAGCTCGGCCGGACGGCCGGTCGAGCAGTACTTC